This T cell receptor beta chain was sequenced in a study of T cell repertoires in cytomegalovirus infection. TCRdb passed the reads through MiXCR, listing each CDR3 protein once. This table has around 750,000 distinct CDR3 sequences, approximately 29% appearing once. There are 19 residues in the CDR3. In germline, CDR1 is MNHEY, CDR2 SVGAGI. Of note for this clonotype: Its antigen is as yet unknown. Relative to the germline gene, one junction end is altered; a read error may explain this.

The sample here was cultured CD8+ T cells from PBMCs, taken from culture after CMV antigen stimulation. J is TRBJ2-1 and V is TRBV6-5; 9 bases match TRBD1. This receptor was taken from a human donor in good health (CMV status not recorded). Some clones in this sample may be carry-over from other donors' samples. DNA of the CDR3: TGTGTCAGCAGTTTCGGGAGTGCCTACCGGGACAGGGTTTTTAATGAGCAGTTCTTC. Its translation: CVSSFGSAYRDRVFNEQFF.